The rows below give T cell receptor beta chains drawn from one sample of a study of Ad26.COV2.S vaccination and SARS-CoV-2 variants. Clones were read by immunoSEQ multiplex PCR, and TCRdb kept only the in-frame ones, dropping some. Among 250,000 or so clones listed, approximately 90% were seen once. Sample: peripheral blood, taken in a trial of Ad26.COV2.S vaccine versus placebo. These receptor sequences come from a person aged 18-60 years who received the Ad26.COV2.S COVID-19 vaccine or a placebo. The CDR3 runs from the conserved cysteine through the conserved F or W. Each record gives: V gene, clone size, D gene, J gene, CDR3 length, CDR3 protein, CDR3 DNA. The D gene is left open where the match is weak. Size values are once, few and many counts, or a class for expanded clones, and some rows have none.

TRBV19	NA	TRBD1	TRBJ1-1	16	CASSLGGGRTNTEAFF	TGTGCCAGTAGCCTCGGAGGGGGCAGGACAAACACTGAAGCTTTCTTT
TRBV6-2/TRBV6-3	NA	TRBD2	TRBJ2-5	14	CASSRLAGGVTQYF	TGTGCCAGCAGCAGACTAGCGGGAGGCGTGACCCAGTACTTC
TRBV11-2	NA	NA	TRBJ1-4	15	CASSLDPATNEKLFF	TGTGCCAGCAGCTTGGACCCGGCAACTAATGAAAAACTGTTTTTT
TRBV18	NA	NA	TRBJ1-6	14	CASSPYDRDSPLHF	TGTGCCAGCTCACCTTACGACCGAGATTCACCCCTCCACTTT
TRBV18	NA	NA	TRBJ1-2	13	CASSPSANYGYTF	TGTGCCAGCTCACCATCAGCCAACTATGGCTACACCTTC
TRBV7-3	NA	NA	TRBJ2-3	15	CASSLTPPGTDTQYF	TGTGCCAGCAGCTTAACCCCCCCGGGGACAGATACGCAGTATTTT
TRBV9	NA	NA	TRBJ2-3	14	CASSSQDSTDTQYF	TGTGCCAGCAGCTCGCAGGACTCCACAGATACGCAGTATTTT
TRBV11-2	once	NA	TRBJ2-7	12	CASSFRGNEQYF	TGTGCCAGCAGCTTTCGGGGAAACGAGCAGTACTTC
TRBV10-3	NA	NA	TRBJ1-2	16	CAISGGGPLANYGYTF	TGTGCCATCAGTGGGGGCGGACCCTTGGCTAACTATGGCTACACCTTC
TRBV24-1	NA	TRBD1	TRBJ2-2	17	CATSENGQGRRAGELFF	TGTGCCACCAGTGAAAATGGACAGGGGAGGCGGGCCGGGGAGCTGTTTTTT
TRBV14	NA	NA	TRBJ1-1	15	CASSQENYRGGEAFF	TGTGCCAGCAGCCAAGAGAATTATCGGGGTGGGGAAGCTTTCTTT
TRBV2	NA	NA	TRBJ1-2	13	CASSGGQFYGYTF	TGTGCCAGCAGTGGTGGGCAATTTTATGGCTACACCTTC
TRBV7-2	NA	NA	TRBJ1-2	13	CASSLDREYGYTF	TGTGCCAGCAGCTTAGACCGGGAGTATGGCTACACCTTC
TRBV25-1	NA	TRBD1	TRBJ2-7	15	CASSESGTGDYEQYF	TGTGCCAGCAGTGAATCGGGGACAGGGGACTACGAGCAGTACTTC
TRBV3-1/TRBV3-2	NA	NA	TRBJ1-1	14	CASSQKATTAEAFF	TGTGCCAGCAGCCAAAAGGCCACGACAGCTGAAGCTTTCTTT
TRBV27	NA	NA	TRBJ2-6	16	CASSLSVLSGANVLTF	TGTGCCAGCAGTTTATCGGTGCTCTCTGGGGCCAACGTCCTGACTTTC
TRBV29-1	NA	TRBD1	TRBJ2-3	15	CSVLPTGGITDTQYF	TGCAGCGTGCTGCCAACAGGGGGCATCACAGATACGCAGTATTTT
TRBV2	once	NA	TRBJ2-1	16	CASSEAPPDAYNEQFF	TGTGCCAGCAGTGAAGCGCCGCCGGACGCCTACAATGAGCAGTTCTTC
TRBV2	NA	TRBD2	TRBJ2-1	17	CAILTIFSGSSYNEQFF	TGTGCCATCCTGACCATCTTTAGCGGGAGCTCCTACAATGAGCAGTTCTTC
TRBV5-8	NA	NA	TRBJ1-3	17	CASSLGAQGLSGNTIYF	TGTGCCAGCAGCTTGGGGGCTCAAGGCCTCTCTGGAAACACCATATATTTT
TRBV19	NA	TRBD2	TRBJ2-5	15	CASSTREGRWETQYF	TGTGCCAGTAGTACCCGGGAGGGCCGGTGGGAGACCCAGTACTTC
TRBV4-3	NA	NA	TRBJ1-5	14	CASSQGAGTQPQHF	TGCGCCAGCAGCCAAGGGGCAGGTACTCAGCCCCAGCATTTT
TRBV27	NA	NA	TRBJ2-1	13	CASSLFNPSEQFF	TGTGCCAGCAGTTTATTCAACCCGAGTGAGCAGTTCTTC
TRBV2	NA	NA	TRBJ2-5	17	CASYRGSGEHLQETQYF	TGTGCCAGCTACAGGGGTAGCGGGGAGCATCTCCAAGAGACCCAGTACTTC
TRBV9	NA	NA	TRBJ1-3	15	CASSVNAVSGNTIYF	TGTGCCAGCAGCGTAAACGCCGTGTCTGGAAACACCATATATTTT
TRBV5-1	NA	NA	TRBJ2-3	12	CASRPDTGTQYF	TGCGCCAGCAGGCCTGACACGGGTACGCAGTATTTT
TRBV6-2/TRBV6-3	NA	NA	TRBJ1-1	13	CASSYTGPPEAFF	TGTGCCAGCAGTTACACGGGGCCGCCTGAAGCTTTCTTT
TRBV5-1	NA	NA	TRBJ2-7	14	CASSLQAITYEQYF	TGCGCCAGCAGCTTGCAGGCCATAACCTACGAGCAGTACTTC
TRBV11-2	NA	TRBD2	TRBJ2-1	18	CASSLVQDTSGSGDEQFF	TGTGCCAGCAGCTTAGTTCAGGATACTAGCGGGAGTGGGGATGAGCAGTTCTTC
TRBV3-1/TRBV3-2	NA	NA	TRBJ2-3	12	CAYGDSTDTQYF	TGTGCCTACGGGGACAGCACAGATACGCAGTATTTT
TRBV25-1	NA	TRBD2	TRBJ2-1	16	CASSELGGRAENEQFF	TGTGCCAGCAGTGAACTCGGCGGGAGGGCCGAAAATGAGCAGTTCTTC
TRBV7-9	once	NA	TRBJ2-7	14	CASSLGREDYEQYF	TGTGCCAGCAGCCTTGGACGAGAGGACTACGAGCAGTACTTC
TRBV7-3	NA	TRBD2	TRBJ2-3	15	CASSLHGRGTDTQYF	TGTGCCAGCAGCTTACACGGGAGGGGGACAGATACGCAGTATTTT
TRBV4-2	NA	NA	TRBJ1-3	15	CASSQDRARGNTIYF	TGTGCCAGCAGCCAAGATAGGGCGCGCGGAAACACCATATATTTT
TRBV6-2/TRBV6-3	NA	NA	TRBJ1-2	13	CASSYSGNYGYTF	TGTGCCAGCAGTTACTCAGGGAACTATGGCTACACCTTC
TRBV27	NA	NA	TRBJ1-1	14	CASRSSGVDTEAFF	TGTGCCAGCAGATCTTCAGGGGTTGACACTGAAGCTTTCTTT
TRBV30	NA	TRBD2	TRBJ2-5	14	CAWSVLAGGETQYF	TGTGCCTGGAGTGTACTAGCGGGAGGGGAGACCCAGTACTTC
TRBV10-3	NA	NA	TRBJ2-3	15	CAISEESGSTDTQYF	TGTGCCATCAGTGAGGAAAGCGGGAGCACAGATACGCAGTATTTT
TRBV9	NA	NA	TRBJ1-1	15	CASSVDPWMNTEAFF	TGTGCCAGCAGCGTAGACCCATGGATGAACACTGAAGCTTTCTTT
TRBV7-2	NA	NA	TRBJ2-2	17	CASRRDRALAGNGELFF	TGTGCCAGCAGGCGGGACAGGGCCTTAGCGGGAAACGGGGAGCTGTTTTTT
TRBV5-1	NA	TRBD1	TRBJ2-7	13	CASSGDSGVEQYF	TGCGCCAGCAGCGGGGACAGTGGCGTCGAGCAGTACTTC
TRBV19	NA	NA	TRBJ2-1	15	CASSILGSSYNEQFF	TGTGCCAGTAGTATCCTCGGGAGCTCCTACAATGAGCAGTTCTTC
TRBV6-2/TRBV6-3	few	NA	TRBJ2-7	13	CASSYQGLMEQYF	TGTGCCAGCAGTTACCAGGGGCTTATGGAGCAGTACTTC
TRBV9	NA	TRBD1	TRBJ1-3	16	CASSALDRVGGNTIYF	TGTGCCAGCAGCGCGCTAGACAGGGTGGGGGGAAACACCATATATTTT
TRBV5-6	NA	NA	TRBJ2-7	16	CASSFGKGGYIREQYF	TGTGCCAGCAGCTTCGGCAAGGGGGGATATATAAGGGAGCAGTACTTC
TRBV18	NA	TRBD1	TRBJ2-3	16	CASSPLTGAGTDTQYF	TGTGCCAGCTCACCGCTGACAGGGGCGGGTACAGATACGCAGTATTTT
TRBV5-1	NA	NA	TRBJ1-1	15	CASTVGRPMNTEAFF	TGCGCCAGCACGGTAGGCAGACCGATGAACACTGAAGCTTTCTTT
TRBV14	NA	TRBD2	TRBJ2-5	16	CASSPRTSGDVETQYF	TGTGCCAGCAGCCCCCGGACTAGCGGAGACGTAGAGACCCAGTACTTC
TRBV19	few	NA	TRBJ1-4	15	CASTTSRASGEKLFF	TGTGCCAGTACCACCTCCAGGGCTAGTGGGGAAAAACTGTTTTTT
TRBV4-3	once	NA	TRBJ2-3	15	CASSQDTGGADTQYF	TGCGCCAGCAGCCAAGACACGGGGGGCGCAGATACGCAGTATTTT
TRBV27	once	NA	TRBJ2-2	14	CASRTLEGTGELFF	TGTGCCAGCAGAACTCTAGAGGGCACCGGGGAGCTGTTTTTT
TRBV19	NA	TRBD2	TRBJ2-5	14	CASSIPGGLETQYF	TGTGCCAGTAGTATACCGGGGGGACTAGAGACCCAGTACTTC